This TCR beta chain was identified during a study of cytomegalovirus exposure and HLA in healthy donors (dated by TCRdb to about 2017). Looking at the study overall: An earlier analysis of roughly 630 of the donors reported more than 250 Gb of sequence data and 117 million unique TCR beta sequences from some 180 million T cells. Among some 410 genotyped donors of the cohort, an average of around 220,000 unique TCR beta nucleotide sequences was sequenced per donor, of which about 19% were non-productive. Typing coverage differed by locus: A, B, C, DRB1 and DQB1 were typed in roughly 620-630 donors, DQA1 in around 500, DPA1 in 600 to 610, and DPB1 in 472. Besides the first cohort of 666 subjects, a separate validation cohort made up of roughly 120 different subjects was used. A later genetic analysis used genome-wide SNP genotypes for about 60% of the roughly 700 donors, treating that subset as a discovery cohort. All discovery cohort repertoires had been generated on a single sequencing platform. Roughly 320 gigabases of sequencing data and around 85 million unique TCR sequences made up an early release that covered several hundred HLA-typed donors. The later analysis used no new phenotypic data to find candidate immune exposures, relying instead on TCR beta sequences and their occurrence across donors. Both class I and class II loci were covered by HLA typing, at four-digit resolution. To predict cytomegalovirus infection status, the study combined high-throughput TCR immunosequencing, statistical association of individual TCRs with disease status, and machine learning. The study aimed to test whether signatures of past pathogen exposure could be identified by cataloging public T cell receptors. The genetic ancestry cluster associated with self-reported Caucasian donors included roughly 84% of the roughly 380 genotyped donors. The study used immunosequencing to profile the T cell repertoires of approximately 630 subjects and linked those repertoires to cytomegalovirus serostatus. Alongside the repertoire data, information on donor age, sex, ethnicity and CMV serostatus was compiled. To study patterns of TCR occurrence, a later analysis re-analyzed previously published TCR beta repertoires from 550 to 800 donors and added high-resolution HLA genotyping. An earlier analysis of fewer than 750 of the donors used high-throughput TCR beta sequencing to judge whether each TCR beta V gene segment behaved as functional or pseudogenic. Because of strong linkage in the cohort, 4 to 6 DR-DQ haplotypes were treated as single units for association and clustering.

The cohort consisted of fewer than 700 healthy bone marrow donors. All cohort members were sampled while nominally healthy, although unrecorded immune exposures were likely present. The donor tested CMV seronegative and was one of the 352 seronegative cohort members. Every donor gave a peripheral blood sample, and the peripheral blood mononuclear cells from that sample were used for TCR beta sequencing. The Qiagen DNeasy Blood Extraction Kit was used to extract genomic DNA from the blood cell samples. CDR1 and CDR2 were assigned from the germline V gene as SGHTA and FQGTGA. There are 14 amino acids in the CDR3, from cysteine to phenylalanine inclusive. Kept here is only the CDR3 DNA, which spans 42 bases and is read in frame from base 1. V and J lose 2 bases and 0 bases, and a span of 7 bases separates them. Library preparation used the immunoSEQ multiplex PCR assay. For the multiplex PCR, a mixture combining 60 forward primers for TCR Vbeta segments and 13 reverse primers for TCR Jbeta segments was used. The CDR3 region of rearranged TCR beta genes was amplified from genomic DNA with a multiplex PCR assay. The Illumina HiSeq System was used to sequence the amplified TCR beta libraries as 87-base-pair reads. In the paper's pipeline: Across the 600 to 700 repertoires, a later analysis counted tens of millions of unique TCR beta chains, roughly 11 million of which were shared by at least two donors. Raw reads were error-corrected and collapsed into unique sequences by a nearest-neighbor algorithm in which closely related sequences were merged to remove PCR and sequencing errors. Alignment of CDR3 sequences to IMGT reference sequences was used to assign V, D and J gene segments. For a sequence to be retained, a match of at least six nucleotides to both a V gene segment and a J gene segment was required. Rearrangements were classified as productive when the CDR3 lacked stop codons and remained in frame with V and J, and all other rearrangements were classified as non-productive. Following IMGT convention, CDR3 was defined as the stretch from the second conserved V-encoded cysteine up to the conserved J-encoded phenylalanine. In an earlier analysis of more than 550 of the donors, sequences lacking an unambiguous match to a single V gene segment were excluded. In an earlier analysis of about 590 of the donors, a V segment was called functional when productive rearrangements were above 56.7%, and segregating when the standard deviation between donors exceeded 5%. To diagnose cytomegalovirus status from the catalog of TCR beta chain sequences, a statistical classification framework was built. In a later analysis, V and J genes were assigned by comparing TCR nucleotide sequences against IMGT/GENE-DB human TR gene sequences. A later analysis assigned CDR3 sequences and most-parsimonious VDJ recombination scenarios with the TCRdist pipeline. A later analysis defined each TCR beta chain by its CDR3 amino acid sequence plus V-gene family, and excluded reads lacking a unique V-gene family. As a way to deal with suspected cross-contamination and a sequencing artifact, a later analysis dropped approximately 590 nucleotide sequences that were highly shared and had low generation probability. In a later analysis, a clonal expansion index for each public chain was calculated from normalized within-repertoire ranks of inferred template counts. A later analysis computed generation probabilities with a VDJ recombination model fitted to out-of-frame rearrangements, and checked the results against IGoR. A later analysis scored TCR-TCR, TCR-HLA and TCR-CMV co-occurrence with hypergeometric tests, applying a repertoire-size bias correction to TCR pairs. A later analysis estimated false discovery rates by permuting HLA or CMV assignments 20 times. A later analysis grouped co-occurring TCRs with DBSCAN, adding TCRdist sequence similarity when clustering within HLA-allele-positive subsets. Co-occurrence clustering excluded repertoires with fewer than 30,000 or more than 120,000 public chains, plus five with anomalous nucleotide sharing. As stored in TCRdb, this immuneACCESS dataset retains in-frame rearrangements with V and J assigned. A fraction of the clones does not appear; measured against another copy, unresolved V genes explain less than half of the discrepancy, and the remainder lacks a known reason. Clonal size and the V and J genes are those of that table, whereas D and trimming came from the DNA. The sample table records around 170,000 clones; 80% of these occur just once. Under 2% of the sample is taken by the ten largest.

On this clone: Its antigen specificity is not known. No base-level quality is on record; no much larger clone is a single base apart.

General conclusions and limits of the study: Broadly in line with IMGT annotations, most TCR beta V segments showed up in productive rearrangements about 87% or about 30% of the time in an earlier analysis of about 500 of the donors. Sequencing depth was assumed to be roughly uniform across donors in the presence/absence analyses, though that assumption may not hold. Most TCR sequences were seen in very few donors, while some public TCRs were found in many individuals. In vitro tests confirmed that three of the cytomegalovirus-associated TCR beta chains recognize cytomegalovirus antigens. At a false discovery rate of 0.05, a later analysis linked about 17,000 TCR beta sequences to specific HLA alleles. A group of highly shared sequence variants was considered likely to be a technical artifact of the sequencing pipeline. A later genetic analysis reported fewer N-insertions in productive TCRs among donors in an Asian-associated ancestry cluster than the roughly 650-donor mean. Because the 87-base-pair reads could not distinguish some IMGT-functional V segments, including TRBV6-2 and TRBV6-3, those segments were excluded. In a later analysis, the rate of TCR association differed among HLA loci, with DRB1 alleles having the most associated TCRs and HLA-C alleles having the fewest. HLA typing was unavailable for some donors at each locus, so association tests used only the typed subset. Immune exposure information for the cohort was limited to CMV serostatus. The authors suggested that the approach could potentially be extended to other disease states and immunological phenotypes. A further reported finding was that TCR beta sequences accurately predicted the HLA-A and HLA-B alleles for most subjects in the first cohort. This cohort had only TCR beta chains sequenced, and the lack of alpha or paired-chain data limited which features could be detected. Correlated functional status among segregating V segments might reflect linkage disequilibrium, but an unknown experimental factor could not be ruled out. A later genetic analysis associated a missense DCLRE1C variant with V-gene and J-gene trimming of TCR beta chains, and an independent cohort replicated the association. A total of 150 to 200 TCR beta chains were listed by the study as associated with cytomegalovirus. The classifier was reported to diagnose cytomegalovirus status with high specificity and sensitivity in both the original cohort and the validation cohort. Most CMV-associated TCR beta chains appeared to be HLA-restricted in a later analysis, and the HLA associations seemed to be driven largely by CMV exposure. According to a later analysis, parvovirus B19, influenza, CMV and Epstein-Barr virus appeared linked to several top co-occurrence clusters. Compared with equally common non-associated chains, HLA-associated TCR beta chains in a later analysis were more clonally expanded and had lower generation probabilities. When HLA alleles, especially DR and DQ, strongly co-occurred, TCR associations were difficult to assign to individual alleles. The earlier analysis of fewer than 750 of the donors excluded some 15 rarely observed V segments, including chromosome 9 orphons, because counts were too low.

Sequenced sample: PBMCs. The TCR originated in a woman in her thirties in good health and CMV-seronegative. The chain employs TRBV7-3 and TRBJ1-1, with no confidently assigned D gene. CDR3 region: CASSLGRVNTEAFF. The DNA reads TGTGCCAGCAGCTTAGGTCGGGTGAACACTGAAGCTTTCTTT.